The 18 T cell receptor beta chains below all came from one sample that was sequenced in a study of blood T cell repertoires in COVID-19. Measured with immunoSEQ multiplex PCR; TCRdb has only the in-frame clones, and not every one. The sample records approximately 200,000 clones, about 85% being singletons. Sequencing was done on a sample of peripheral blood. These receptor sequences come from a man aged 50 to 60 who had recovered from COVID-19.

Turning to this clone: Other DNA sequences in this sample translate to the same CDR3. The gene calls are TRBV19 and TRBJ2-3; 7 bases are shared with TRBD2. Germline CDR1 is LNHDA and CDR2 is SQIVND (reference sequence). V lost 3 bases, J lost 0 bases, and 0 bases stayed unmatched. This CDR3 has 14 residues. The CDR3 DNA reads as TGTGCCAGTAGTATTAGCGGGAGCACAGATACGCAGTATTTT. The encoded protein is CASSISGSTDTQYF.

The chain couples TRBV28 to TRBJ1-2; D perhaps matches TRBD1 (6 bases). V was trimmed by 6 bases and J by 8 bases, leaving 16 bases between them. CDR1 is MDHEN, CDR2 SYDVKM, per germline. This CDR3 is built from 13 residues. This chain's CDR3 is CASSVQGTRGYTF. The CDR3 nucleotides are TGTGCCAGCAGCGTACAGGGTACTCGGGGCTACACCTTC.

The chain uses TRBV10-3 and TRBJ2-5; D is perhaps TRBD2 (6 bases). CDR1 and CDR2 (germline): ENHRY, SYGVKD. V was trimmed by 0 bases and J by 3 bases, leaving 8 bases between them. The CDR3 is made up of 14 amino acids. CDR3: CAISESRGEETQYF. CDR3 bases: TGTGCCATCAGTGAGTCTCGCGGGGAAGAGACCCAGTACTTC.

The table lists this clone with a count of one. The rearrangement uses TRBV13 and TRBJ2-7; tentatively, D is TRBD2 (5 bases). CDR1 is PRHDT, CDR2 FYEKMQ, per germline (reference sequence). The CDR3 extends over 15 amino acids. Trimming took 0 bases from V and 4 from J, leaving 13 bases between them. This CDR3 reads CASSLGFGVGYEQYF. The DNA of the CDR3 is TGTGCCAGCAGCTTAGGATTCGGGGTTGGTTACGAGCAGTACTTC.

The chain employs TRBV4-1 and TRBJ2-1; D may be TRBD1 (5 bases). Per germline, CDR1 MGHRA and CDR2 YSYEKL. The CDR3 is 16 residues long. Trimming pared 0 bases from V and 1 base from J, leaving 10 bases between. In DNA, the CDR3 is TGCGCCAGCAGCCAAGATCCAGGGATATCCTACAATGAGCAGTTCTTC. Protein sequence: CASSQDPGISYNEQFF.

CDR3 amino acids: CASSIGTGFRDTQYF. In DNA form, the CDR3 reads TGTGCCAGTAGTATAGGCACAGGGTTTAGAGATACGCAGTATTTT. This chain links TRBV19 with TRBJ2-3; D is possibly TRBD1 (6 bases). Trimming took 1 base from V and 5 from J, leaving 13 bases between them. The germline CDR1 and CDR2 sequences are LNHDA and SQIVND (reference sequence). There are 15 residues in the CDR3.

The J gene is TRBJ2-7, the V gene TRBV24-1; TRBD2 agrees at 7 bases. Per germline, CDR1 KGHDR and CDR2 SFDVKD. Losses at the gene ends were 1 base for V and 9 bases for J; bases not matched to a gene: 8. This CDR3 region has 14 residues. CDR3 amino acids: CATSDFSGLSGQYF. The DNA of the CDR3 is TGTGCCACCAGTGATTTTAGCGGGCTTAGTGGGCAGTACTTC.

This rearrangement joins TRBV27 to TRBJ1-1; 8 bases are shared with TRBD1. CDR1 MNHEY and CDR2 SMNVEV come from the germline V gene (reference sequence). V was clipped by 3 bases and J by 9 bases; unmatched bases: 6. The CDR3 contains 13 residues. Written as DNA, the CDR3 is TGTGCCAGCAGTTTTGGGACAGGTCTCCAAGCTTTCTTT. It encodes CASSFGTGLQAFF.

The J gene is TRBJ2-1, the V gene TRBV6-5; 10 bases align to TRBD1. The length of the CDR3 is 14 residues. Looked up from germline, CDR1 is MNHEY and CDR2 is SVGAGI. V trimming: 5 bases; J trimming: 7 bases; junction bases outside the gene matches: 5. The chain's CDR3 is CASSKRTGGNEQFF. CDR3 DNA: TGTGCCAGCAGTAAAAGGACAGGGGGGAATGAGCAGTTCTTC.

The DNA of the CDR3 is TGTGCCAGCCGGCCTGGAACGGGGTCCTCCTACGAGCAGTACTTC. It encodes CASRPGTGSSYEQYF. The V gene is TRBV6-5, the J gene TRBJ2-7; TRBD2 is a possible D gene (5 bases). The CDR3 totals 15 residues. Trimming stripped 8 bases from V and 0 bases from J, with 17 bases between. The germline CDR1 and CDR2 sequences are MNHEY and SVGAGI.

The J gene is TRBJ2-1, the V gene TRBV19, with 7 bases that match TRBD2. Germline V CDR1 and CDR2: LNHDA, SQIVND (reference sequence). V trimming: 9 bases; J trimming: 0 bases; junction bases outside the gene matches: 5. This CDR3 has 14 residues. CDR3 residues: CASAGRDSYNEQFF. CDR3 nucleotides: TGTGCCAGCGCAGGGAGGGACTCCTACAATGAGCAGTTCTTC.

This clone appeared a single time. The rearrangement uses TRBV15 and TRBJ1-2; D perhaps matches TRBD1 (6 bases). The CDR3 extends over 15 amino acids. Germline loops: CDR1 LNHNV, CDR2 YYDKDF (reference sequence). Trimming left V 3 bases short and J 1 base short, with 12 bases between. CDR3 amino acids: CATSSVDSNNYGYTF. CDR3 nucleotides: TGTGCCACCAGCAGTGTGGACAGTAATAACTATGGCTACACCTTC.

V is TRBV15 and J is TRBJ2-1; tentatively, D is TRBD1 (6 bases). Germline V gene lookup returns CDR1 LNHNV and CDR2 YYDKDF (reference sequence). With 5 bases removed from V and 8 bases from J, the gap between germline ends came to 31 bases. The CDR3 is 19 amino acids. The CDR3 protein is CATSPGAGVQGLYNDEQFF. For the CDR3, the DNA is TGTGCCACCAGCCCAGGGGCAGGTGTTCAGGGGCTTTACAATGATGAGCAGTTCTTC.

The J gene is TRBJ2-3, the V gene TRBV19; 12 nucleotides match TRBD2. V was clipped by 7 bases and J by 2 bases; unmatched bases: 4. The CDR3 runs 15 residues. Germline V gene lookup returns CDR1 LNHDA and CDR2 SQIVND (reference sequence). The CDR3 DNA is TGTGCCAGTAAACTAGCGGGAGGCCCCACAGATACGCAGTATTTT. Its translation: CASKLAGGPTDTQYF.

This sequence joins TRBV29-1 and TRBJ2-2, with 7 bases aligning to TRBD2. J gave up 2 bases and V 6 bases, and 3 bases lay outside the gene matches. There are 13 residues in the CDR3. Germline V lookup: CDR1 SQVTM, CDR2 ANQGSEA. The CDR3 DNA sequence: TGCAGCGTCGGGACTACTAACACCGGGGAGCTGTTTTTT. This sequence encodes CSVGTTNTGELFF.

This rearrangement joins TRBV4-2 to TRBJ2-7, with TRBD2 matching 13 bases. V lost 1 base to trimming and J lost 7 bases; unmatched junction nucleotides: 4. Germline loops: CDR1 LGHNA, CDR2 YNFKEQ. This CDR3 region has 15 residues. The CDR3 nucleotides are TGTGCCAGCAGCCAAGTTTCGACTAGCGGGAGGGAGCAGTACTTC. Its translation is CASSQVSTSGREQYF.

This rearrangement joins TRBV29-1 to TRBJ2-1; no reliable D call. The CDR3 has 13 amino acids. The germline V gene has CDR1 SQVTM and CDR2 ANQGSEA. Between the trimmed V and J ends, which lost 7 bases and 6 bases, there was a span of 16 bases. The CDR3, as DNA: TGCAGCGCCGACGTAAAGGCTAGCAATGAGCAGTTCTTC. It specifies CSADVKASNEQFF.

The V gene is TRBV30, the J gene TRBJ2-1; 9 nucleotides line up with TRBD1. This CDR3 has 15 residues. The germline CDR1 and CDR2 sequences are GTSNPN and SVGIG (reference sequence). Trimming took 4 bases from V and 5 from J; bases not matched to a gene: 9. CDR3 residues: CAWNRGGQGDNEQFF. The CDR3 DNA is TGTGCCTGGAACCGCGGGGGACAGGGTGACAATGAGCAGTTCTTC.